These 21 T cell receptor beta chains came from one sample sequenced in a study of identical twins. TCRdb passed the 5' RACE reads through MiXCR, listing each CDR3 protein once. The table records about 890,000 distinct CDR3 sequences, roughly an eighth of them present only once. These same records also appear under a second study, on yellow fever vaccine responses in identical twins.

Input material: PBMCs. The receptors stem from a woman aged 18-29 years in good health.

This clonotype was recorded a few times. The V gene is TRBV12-3 or TRBV12-4, the J gene TRBJ2-3; 9 nucleotides match TRBD2. The trim removed 5 bases at V and 2 bases at J, leaving 5 bases unmatched. The CDR3 is made up of 15 amino acids. The CDR3 region is CASSVRLAATDTQYF. CDR3 bases: TGTGCCAGCAGTGTACGACTAGCGGCCACAGATACGCAGTATTTT.

J is TRBJ2-7 and V is TRBV5-8; 13 bases align to TRBD2. Germline-derived CDR1 and CDR2 are SGHTS and YDEGEE. The CDR3 runs 15 residues. Trimming took 0 bases from V and 7 from J; bases not matched to a gene: 4. The CDR3 nucleotides are TGTGCCAGCAGCTTGGGACTAGCGGGGGGCGGTGAGCAGTACGTC. This translates into CASSLGLAGGGEQYV.

This clonotype was detected many times. The genes are TRBV12-3 or TRBV12-4 and TRBJ1-2; D is unresolved. V lost 7 bases and J 8 bases, leaving 17 bases between the germline ends. The CDR3 extends over 13 amino acids. The CDR3 bases are TGTGCCAGCACCCCATCGTCCCTGACCGGCTACACCTTC. It codes for CASTPSSLTGYTF.

This clonotype turned up a few times. The genes are TRBV12-3 or TRBV12-4 and TRBJ2-7; D tentatively fits TRBD1 or TRBD2 (6 bases each). This CDR3 has 13 residues. Trimming shortened V by 2 bases and J by 5 bases, and 10 bases separated the two germline ends. CDR3 protein: CASSLRGDNEQYV. The CDR3, as DNA: TGTGCCAGCAGTTTAAGGGGGGACAACGAGCAGTACGTC.

This clonotype appeared many times. The CDR3 DNA reads as TGTGCCAGCAGCTTAACAGGAGGTGAAAAACTGTTTTTT. Amino acid sequence: CASSLTGGEKLFF. This chain joins TRBV7-9 and TRBJ1-4, with D perhaps matching TRBD1 (5 bases). The CDR3 is 13 residues long. Trimming stripped 2 bases from V and 7 bases from J, with 8 bases between. Germline V lookup: CDR1 SEHNR, CDR2 FQNEAQ (reference sequence).

This clonotype was seen only a few times. The gene calls are TRBV5-1 and TRBJ2-2; D is unclear. Germline CDR1 and CDR2: SGHRS and YFSETQ. The CDR3 is 15 residues long. Trimming took off 0 bases at V and 0 bases at J, with 6 bases between the two ends. The CDR3 region is CASSLVPTNTGELFF. DNA for the CDR3: TGCGCCAGCAGCTTGGTACCGACGAACACCGGGGAGCTGTTTTTT. Looking up the rest from reference TRBV5-1 and TRBJ2-2 gives the full variable domain: KAGVTQTPRYLIKTRGQQVTLSCSPISGHRSVSWYQQTPGQGLQFLFEYFSETQRNKGNFPGRFSGRQFSNSRSEMNVSTLELGDSALYLCASSLVPTNTGELFFGEGSRLTVL.

A few counts support this clonotype. The chain's CDR3 is CASSMTSGSSYEQYF. DNA for the CDR3: TGTGCCAGCAGCATGACTAGCGGTAGCTCCTACGAGCAGTACTTC. The chain carries TRBV5-6 and TRBJ2-7, with 9 bases lining up with TRBD2. The CDR3 has 15 residues. With 4 bases clipped from V and 0 bases from J, the junction kept 5 bases outside the gene matches. Germline V lookup: CDR1 SGHDT, CDR2 YYEEEE.

The rearrangement uses TRBV11-1 and TRBJ2-1; TRBD2 matches at 14 bases. Looked up from germline, CDR1 is SGHAT and CDR2 is FQDESV (reference sequence). This CDR3 is 20 amino acids long. Trimming at V came to 5 bases and at J to 0 bases, leaving 12 bases not matched to a gene. CDR3 nucleotides: TGTGCCAGCAGCCGCACCCCCTCCGGGACTAGCGGGAGCTCCTACAATGAGCAGTTCTTC. Protein: CASSRTPSGTSGSSYNEQFF.

This clonotype came up many times. Germline is not matched at one junction end, which may reflect a read error. V is TRBV5-1 and J is TRBJ2-5; tentative D call: TRBD1 (6 bases). Germline V CDR1 and CDR2: SGHRS, YFSETQ. This CDR3 spans 14 amino acids. CDR3 nucleotide sequence: TGTGCCAGCAGTTTAGAAAGGGGGCAAGAGACCCAGTACTTC. Its translation: CASSLERGQETQYF.

In its sample, this clonotype was seen a few times. This sequence joins TRBV2 and TRBJ2-7; no reliable D call. The V gene lost 2 bases and the J gene lost 3 bases, with 8 bases spanning the gap. The CDR3 totals 13 residues. Germline V gives CDR1 SNHLY, CDR2 FYNNEI. Written as DNA, the CDR3 is TGTGCCAGCAGTGAAAGATTGATCTACGAGCAGTACGTC. Protein sequence: CASSERLIYEQYV.

CDR3 DNA: TGTGCCAGCAGCCACTCGCGCCAAGCCTACGAGCAGTACTTC. It encodes CASSHSRQAYEQYF. The chain recombines TRBV7-9 with TRBJ2-7; D not certain. V was pared by 5 bases and J by 2 bases, with 13 bases between. The CDR3 totals 14 residues. Germline CDR1 and CDR2: SEHNR and FQNEAQ (reference sequence).

This chain connects TRBV20-1 to TRBJ1-4; 8 bases are shared with TRBD1. Unmatched junction bases numbered 8, after V lost 4 bases and J lost 7 bases. Per germline, CDR1 DFQATT and CDR2 SNEGSKA (reference sequence). The CDR3 loop spans 14 amino acids. As DNA, the CDR3 is TGCAGTGCTATAGATCAGGGGGCTTTTGAAAAACTGTTTTTT. Protein sequence: CSAIDQGAFEKLFF.

The table lists this clonotype with a few counts. This chain connects TRBV6-4 to TRBJ2-3; TRBD2 matches at 9 bases. The V segment lost 9 bases and the J segment 3 bases; nucleotides outside the gene matches: 7. CDR1 and CDR2 from the germline V gene are MRHNA and SNTAGT. This CDR3 is built from 14 residues. The CDR3 nucleotides are TGTGCCAGTGGCGGGGGGGCCGAAACAGATACGCAGTATTTT. It translates to CASGGGAETDTQYF.

The CDR3 nucleotides are TGTGCCAGTAGTCCTCGCCGCTTATCGACAGCCCGCACAGATACGCAGTATTTT. Translated: CASSPRRLSTARTDTQYF. J is TRBJ2-3 and V is TRBV19; D perhaps matches TRBD1 (5 bases). V was cut by 5 bases and J by 1 base, with 22 bases left in between. The CDR3 has 18 residues. Germline CDR1 and CDR2: LNHDA and SQIVND (reference sequence).

The sample holds a few counts of this clonotype. V is TRBV6-5 and J is TRBJ2-4; 7 positions match TRBD1. CDR1 is MNHEY and CDR2 is SVGAGI in the germline V gene. Trimming cost V 2 bases and J 8 bases; bases outside gene matches: 12. The CDR3 spans 16 residues. CDR3 protein: CASSYRTSTGTDIQYF. The CDR3 bases are TGTGCCAGCAGTTACCGAACCTCGACAGGGACGGACATTCAGTACTTC.

This clonotype has just a few counts. The chain combines TRBV7-9 with TRBJ1-4; 7 nucleotides match TRBD1. V lost 6 bases to trimming and J lost 6 bases; unmatched junction nucleotides: 10. Germline lookup yields CDR1 SEHNR and CDR2 FQNEAQ (reference sequence). The CDR3 length is 15 residues. DNA of the CDR3: TGTGCCAGCAGTCCCCCAGGGGGGGAGGATGAAAAACTGTTTTTT. This codes for CASSPPGGEDEKLFF.

This clonotype was observed at least ten times. The chain joins TRBV3-1 to TRBJ2-1; D gene uncertain. Per germline, CDR1 LGHDT and CDR2 YNNKEL (reference sequence). This CDR3 spans 15 amino acids. Trimming removed 1 base from V and 0 bases from J, with 7 bases in between. CDR3 sequence: CASSQAVDSYNEQFF. The CDR3 DNA is TGTGCCAGCAGCCAAGCGGTGGACTCCTACAATGAGCAGTTCTTC.

The chain combines TRBV19 with TRBJ2-3; TRBD2 might be the D (5 bases). Trimming left V 4 bases short and J 9 bases short, with 14 bases between. From germline, CDR1 is LNHDA and CDR2 SQIVND (reference sequence). The CDR3 has 13 residues. The CDR3 nucleotides read TGTGCCAGTAGTAAGGCCTCTGGAGGAACGCAGTATTTT. This sequence encodes CASSKASGGTQYF.

This clonotype was seen only a few times. The chain couples TRBV5-1 to TRBJ2-7, with D unresolved. Germline CDR1 SGHRS, CDR2 YFSETQ. Trimming cost V 3 bases and J 2 bases, with 12 bases left between them. This CDR3 has 14 amino acids. For the CDR3, the DNA is TGCGCCAGCAGCTCATTAGGCCTGACCTACGAGCAGTACGTC. Translating it yields CASSSLGLTYEQYV.

This clonotype was seen at least ten times. V and J are TRBV29-1 and TRBJ1-1; the D is unclear. Trimming cost V 8 bases and J 0 bases, with 13 bases left between them. CDR3 length: 13 amino acids. Germline V lookup: CDR1 SQVTM, CDR2 ANQGSEA. CDR3 residues: CSLTPRLNTEAFF. The CDR3 DNA follows: TGCAGCCTCACCCCGAGGTTGAACACTGAAGCTTTCTTT.

The CDR3 DNA is TGCAGTGCCCCGAGCTTTACGAATGAGCAGTTCTTC. Protein: CSAPSFTNEQFF. This chain links TRBV20-1 with TRBJ2-1; the D is unclear. From germline, CDR1 is DFQATT and CDR2 SNEGSKA (reference sequence). Trimming cost V 6 bases and J 7 bases, with 13 bases left between them. The CDR3 spans 12 residues.